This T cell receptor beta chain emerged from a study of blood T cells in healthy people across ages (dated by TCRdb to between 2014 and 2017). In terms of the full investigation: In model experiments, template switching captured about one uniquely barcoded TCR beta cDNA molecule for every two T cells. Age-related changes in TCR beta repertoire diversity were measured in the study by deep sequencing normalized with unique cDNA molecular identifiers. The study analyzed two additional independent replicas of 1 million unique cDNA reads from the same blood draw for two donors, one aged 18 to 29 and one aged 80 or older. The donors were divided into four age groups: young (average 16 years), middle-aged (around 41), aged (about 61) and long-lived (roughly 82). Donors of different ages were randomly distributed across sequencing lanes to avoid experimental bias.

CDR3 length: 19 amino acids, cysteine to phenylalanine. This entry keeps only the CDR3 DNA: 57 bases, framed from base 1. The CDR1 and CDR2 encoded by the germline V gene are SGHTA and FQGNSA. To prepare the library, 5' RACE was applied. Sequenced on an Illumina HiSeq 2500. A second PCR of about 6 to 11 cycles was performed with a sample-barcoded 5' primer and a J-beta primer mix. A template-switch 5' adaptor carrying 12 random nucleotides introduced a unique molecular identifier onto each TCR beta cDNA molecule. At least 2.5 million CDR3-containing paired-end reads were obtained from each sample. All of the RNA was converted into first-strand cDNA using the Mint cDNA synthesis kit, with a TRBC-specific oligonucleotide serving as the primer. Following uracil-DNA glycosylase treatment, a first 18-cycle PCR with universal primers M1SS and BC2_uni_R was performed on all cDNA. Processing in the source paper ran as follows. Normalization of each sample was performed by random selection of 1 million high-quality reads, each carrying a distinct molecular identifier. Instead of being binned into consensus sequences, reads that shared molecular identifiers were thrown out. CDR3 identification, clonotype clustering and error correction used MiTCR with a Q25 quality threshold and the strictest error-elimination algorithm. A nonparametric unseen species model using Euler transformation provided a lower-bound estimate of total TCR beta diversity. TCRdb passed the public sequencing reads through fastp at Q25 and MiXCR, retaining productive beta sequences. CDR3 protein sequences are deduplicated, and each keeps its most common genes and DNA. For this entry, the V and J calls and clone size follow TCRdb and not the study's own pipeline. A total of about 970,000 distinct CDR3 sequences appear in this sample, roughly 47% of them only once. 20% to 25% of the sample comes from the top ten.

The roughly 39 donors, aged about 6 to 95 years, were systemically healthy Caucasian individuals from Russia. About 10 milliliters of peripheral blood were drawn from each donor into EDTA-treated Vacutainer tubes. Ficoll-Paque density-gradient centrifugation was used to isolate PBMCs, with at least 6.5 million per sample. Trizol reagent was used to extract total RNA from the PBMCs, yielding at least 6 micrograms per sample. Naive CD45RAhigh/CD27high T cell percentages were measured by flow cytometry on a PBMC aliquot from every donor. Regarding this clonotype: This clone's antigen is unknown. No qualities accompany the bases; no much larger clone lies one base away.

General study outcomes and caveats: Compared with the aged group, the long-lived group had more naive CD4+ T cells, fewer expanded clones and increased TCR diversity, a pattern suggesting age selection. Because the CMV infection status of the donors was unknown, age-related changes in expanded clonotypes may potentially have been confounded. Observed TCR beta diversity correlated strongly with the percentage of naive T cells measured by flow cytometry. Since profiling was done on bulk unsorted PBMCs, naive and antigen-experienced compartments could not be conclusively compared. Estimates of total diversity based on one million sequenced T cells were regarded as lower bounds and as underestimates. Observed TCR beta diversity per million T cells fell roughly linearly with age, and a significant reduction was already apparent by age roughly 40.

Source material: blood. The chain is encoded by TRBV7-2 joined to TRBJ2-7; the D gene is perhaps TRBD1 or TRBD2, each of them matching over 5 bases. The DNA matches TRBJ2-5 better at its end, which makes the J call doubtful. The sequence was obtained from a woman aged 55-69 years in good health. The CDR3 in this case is CASSSRRPSPWDPLGTQYF. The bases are TGTGCCAGCAGCTCTAGGAGACCTTCCCCGTGGGACCCCTTAGGGACCCAGTACTTC.